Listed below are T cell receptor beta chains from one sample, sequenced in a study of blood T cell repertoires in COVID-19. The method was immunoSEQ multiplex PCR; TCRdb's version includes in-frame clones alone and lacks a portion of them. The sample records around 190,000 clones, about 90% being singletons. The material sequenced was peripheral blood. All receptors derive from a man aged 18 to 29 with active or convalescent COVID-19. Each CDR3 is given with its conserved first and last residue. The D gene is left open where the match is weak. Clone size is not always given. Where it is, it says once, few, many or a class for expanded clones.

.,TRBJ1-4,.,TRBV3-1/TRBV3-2,CASSQGSNSEKLFF,TGTGCCAGCAGCCAAGGGTCTAATAGTGAAAAACTGTTTTTT
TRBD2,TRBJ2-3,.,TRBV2,CASSEIGLAGADTQYF,TGTGCCAGCAGTGAAATAGGGCTAGCGGGAGCAGATACGCAGTATTTT
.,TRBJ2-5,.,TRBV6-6,CASSYSGPRETQYF,TGTGCCAGCAGTTACTCGGGCCCCCGGGAGACCCAGTACTTC
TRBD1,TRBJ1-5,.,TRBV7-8,CASSFRQGASNQPQHF,TGTGCCAGCAGCTTTAGACAGGGGGCGTCAAATCAGCCCCAGCATTTT
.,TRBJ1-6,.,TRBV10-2,CASSFTGTTDSPLHF,TGCGCCAGCAGCTTCACCGGGACAACGGATTCACCCCTCCACTTT
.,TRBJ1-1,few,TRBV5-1,CASSLAARVTEAFF,TGCGCCAGCAGCTTGGCGGCCAGGGTCACTGAAGCTTTCTTT
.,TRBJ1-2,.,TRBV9,CASSVEAVAGKYGYTF,TGTGCCAGCAGCGTAGAAGCTGTGGCAGGGAAATACGGCTACACCTTC
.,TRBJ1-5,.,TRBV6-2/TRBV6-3,CASSYGGGVNQPQHF,TGTGCCAGCAGTTACGGAGGAGGTGTCAATCAGCCCCAGCATTTT
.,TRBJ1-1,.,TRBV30,CAWSVRRGNTEAFF,TGTGCCTGGAGTGTACGACGGGGGAACACTGAAGCTTTCTTT
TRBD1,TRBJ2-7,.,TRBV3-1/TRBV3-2,CASSQGTGMYEQYF,TGTGCCAGCAGCCAAGGGACAGGGATGTACGAGCAGTACTTC
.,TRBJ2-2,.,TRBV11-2,CASSPSRHYTGELFF,TGTGCCAGCAGCCCGTCGAGGCATTACACCGGGGAGCTGTTTTTT
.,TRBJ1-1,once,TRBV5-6,CASSSDGETEAFF,TGTGCCAGCAGCTCGGACGGGGAAACTGAAGCTTTCTTT
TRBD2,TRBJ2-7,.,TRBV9,CASSVGGRAYEQYF,TGTGCCAGCAGCGTGGGCGGGAGGGCCTACGAGCAGTACTTC
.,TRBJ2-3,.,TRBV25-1,CASSPRQVQGGTQYF,TGTGCCAGCAGTCCGCGACAGGTACAGGGTGGTACGCAGTATTTT
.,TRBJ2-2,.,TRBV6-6,CASRSSGGAGGELFF,TGTGCCAGCAGGTCTAGTGGGGGGGCCGGCGGGGAGCTGTTTTTT
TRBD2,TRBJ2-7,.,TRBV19,CASTPTSGPSYEQYF,TGTGCCAGTACCCCAACTAGCGGGCCATCCTACGAGCAGTACTTC
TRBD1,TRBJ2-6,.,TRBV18,CASSSTGAGANVLTF,TGTGCCAGCTCATCCACAGGGGCTGGGGCCAACGTCCTGACTTTC